This T cell receptor beta chain was documented in a study of spatial heterogeneity in lung cancer. Looking at the study overall: Every unique TCR and UMI combination, on average, appeared more than ten times in raw reads.

The sample's time point: blood at routine non-recurrence follow-up after resection. Material for sequencing was whole RNA from tumor, nontumor lung or frozen PBMC, left unsorted. The germline V gene has CDR1 SGHNT and CDR2 YENEEA. After removal of 5 bases from V and 7 bases from J, the junction contained 9 bases not matched to a gene. The CDR3 extends over 17 amino acids. TCRdb recomputed calls from the 5' RACE reads with MiXCR, one row per CDR3 protein. The sample holds roughly 26,000 distinct CDR3 sequences, around 5.9% seen once. This clonotype was counted only a few times. Sequencing used PBMCs, obtained at follow-up. This receptor was obtained from a male donor with early-stage non-small cell lung cancer. The chain couples TRBV11-3 to TRBJ2-3; 16 bases are a match to TRBD2. CDR3 residues: CASSTGTSGRAINTQYF. The DNA of the CDR3 is TGTGCCAGCAGCACGGGGACTAGCGGGAGGGCCATAAATACGCAGTATTTT. Variable domain in full (rest from reference TRBV11-3 and TRBJ2-3): EAGVVQSPRYKIIEKKQPVAFWCNPISGHNTLYWYLQNLGQGPELLIRYENEEAVDDSQLPKDRFSAERLKGVDSTLKIQPAELGDSAVYLCASSTGTSGRAINTQYFGPGTRLTVL.